The 18 T cell receptor beta chains below were found in one sample sequenced in a study of cytomegalovirus exposure and HLA in healthy donors. It was with 60 Vbeta and 13 Jbeta primers that the PCR ran. Here immunoSEQ multiplex PCR was the method, and the copy in TCRdb shows in-frame clones only, minus some. The sample lists more than 100,000 clones, 70% to 80% occurring once. The sample was PBMCs. Source of these receptors: a female donor in good health and CMV-seropositive.

The V gene is TRBV9, the J gene TRBJ1-1, with no clear D. The germline V and J ends were trimmed by 0 bases and 6 bases, with 15 bases remaining between them. The CDR3 sequence is 15 residues long. The germline V gene has CDR1 SGDLS and CDR2 YYNGEE. CDR3 protein: CASSVGAVRYSEAFF. CDR3 DNA sequence: TGTGCCAGCAGCGTAGGGGCCGTCCGGTACTCTGAAGCTTTCTTT.

V is TRBV4-2 and J is TRBJ2-7; 10 bases match TRBD2. Germline V CDR1 and CDR2: LGHNA, YNFKEQ. The CDR3 consists of 16 residues. With 0 bases clipped from V and 6 bases from J, the junction kept 8 bases outside the gene matches. This CDR3 is CASSQELAGSQVEQYF. The CDR3 coding sequence is TGTGCCAGCAGCCAAGAACTAGCGGGATCTCAAGTCGAGCAGTACTTC.

The rearrangement links TRBV5-1 to TRBJ2-2; D may be TRBD2 (5 bases). V lost 1 base and J 7 bases, leaving 11 bases between the germline ends. Germline V CDR1 and CDR2: SGHRS, YFSETQ. The CDR3 is made up of 14 amino acids. The CDR3 region is CASSLNTGIGELFF. CDR3 sequence (DNA): TGCGCCAGCAGCTTGAATACGGGGATCGGGGAGCTGTTTTTT. The variable domain in full, completed from reference TRBV5-1 and TRBJ2-2, reads KAGVTQTPRYLIKTRGQQVTLSCSPISGHRSVSWYQQTPGQGLQFLFEYFSETQRNKGNFPGRFSGRQFSNSRSEMNVSTLELGDSALYLCASSLNTGIGELFFGEGSRLTVL.

The chain has TRBV9 and TRBJ2-7; D is possibly TRBD1 (5 bases). The CDR3 has 12 amino acids. V was clipped by 3 bases and J by 3 bases, with 7 bases between them. The germline V gene encodes CDR1 SGDLS and CDR2 YYNGEE. The CDR3 region is CASSGTGYEQYF. CDR3 bases: TGTGCCAGCAGCGGAACAGGCTACGAGCAGTACTTC.

This sequence joins TRBV7-9 and TRBJ2-1; 10 bases fit TRBD2. CDR1 is SEHNR, CDR2 FQNEAQ, per germline (reference sequence). J was trimmed by 5 bases and V by 5 bases; bases with no gene match: 6. This CDR3 is 15 amino acids long. CDR3 region: CASSQAGGTHNEQFF. The CDR3 bases are TGTGCCAGCAGCCAAGCGGGGGGGACTCACAATGAGCAGTTCTTC.

The genes are TRBV15 and TRBJ2-5; TRBD2 matches at 14 bases. V lost 3 bases to trimming and J lost 2 bases; unmatched junction nucleotides: 5. The CDR3 is 17 amino acids. Germline V gives CDR1 LNHNV, CDR2 YYDKDF (reference sequence). For the CDR3, the DNA is TGTGCCACCAGCAGGGGGACTAGCGGGGGCCCACAAGAGACCCAGTACTTC. It encodes CATSRGTSGGPQETQYF.

The table lists this clone with a count of one. This chain uses TRBV6-5 with TRBJ2-7; the match to TRBD1 covers 7 bases. Germline CDR1 reads MNHEY; CDR2 reads SVGAGI. J was trimmed by 7 bases and V by 8 bases; bases with no gene match: 8. The CDR3 sequence is 12 residues long. The CDR3 region has the DNA TGTGCCAGCCGAGACAGGGTGGAAGAGCAGTACTTC. Translating it yields CASRDRVEEQYF.

The CDR3 loop is CASRRQGPSTDTQYF. DNA for the CDR3: TGTGCCAGCAGAAGACAGGGGCCCTCCACAGATACGCAGTATTTT. This chain uses TRBV28 with TRBJ2-3; the match to TRBD1 covers 8 bases. The CDR3 is made up of 15 amino acids. Germline-derived CDR1 and CDR2 are MDHEN and SYDVKM. The J segment lost 2 bases and the V segment lost 6 bases, leaving 7 bases of the junction unmatched.

In DNA, the CDR3 is TGCGCCAGCAGCTTGGTTCCTCAGGTTAAGAGATACACTGAAGCTTTCTTT. Protein sequence: CASSLVPQVKRYTEAFF. The chain is built from TRBV5-1 and TRBJ1-1; D not resolved. Trimming stripped 0 bases from V and 3 bases from J, with 18 bases between. The CDR3 sequence is 17 residues long. The germline V gene encodes CDR1 SGHRS and CDR2 YFSETQ.

The sample holds a few counts of this clone. The chain is built from TRBV18 and TRBJ2-2; 8 nucleotides match TRBD1. This CDR3 has 14 residues. V trimming: 5 bases; J trimming: 4 bases; junction bases outside the gene matches: 3. Germline V lookup: CDR1 KGHSH, CDR2 LQKENI. CDR3 amino acids: CASSSTGATGELFF. CDR3 nucleotide sequence: TGTGCCAGCTCATCGACAGGGGCCACCGGGGAGCTGTTTTTT.

The V call is TRBV6-5, the J call TRBJ2-1, with TRBD2 matching over 7 bases. Trimming cost V 6 bases and J 3 bases; bases outside gene matches: 8. Germline V CDR1 and CDR2: MNHEY, SVGAGI. CDR3 length: 15 residues. The CDR3 loop reads CASRRSGANYNEQFF. The CDR3 DNA reads as TGTGCCAGCAGAAGAAGCGGGGCAAACTACAATGAGCAGTTCTTC.

This chain connects TRBV6-1 to TRBJ1-6, with D possibly matching TRBD1 (5 bases). The CDR3 is made up of 15 amino acids. The V and J ends lost 0 bases and 10 bases respectively, with 13 bases between them. Germline V CDR1 and CDR2: MNHNS, SASEGT. CDR3 bases: TGTGCCAGCAGTGAAGCGGGCAGGGTCAGGTCACCCCTCCACTTT. It codes for CASSEAGRVRSPLHF.

This chain connects TRBV6-5 to TRBJ1-4, with D perhaps matching TRBD1 (6 bases). The V gene's germline CDR1 is MNHEY and CDR2 SVGAGI. Trimming removed 2 bases from V and 3 bases from J, with 13 bases in between. This CDR3 has 16 amino acids. CDR3: CASSYRLQGPNEKLFF. The CDR3 bases are TGTGCCAGCAGTTACCGCCTGCAGGGGCCTAATGAAAAACTGTTTTTT.

The genes are TRBV28 and TRBJ1-4; a possible D gene is TRBD1 (6 bases). CDR1 MDHEN and CDR2 SYDVKM come from the germline V gene. Trimming removed 6 bases from V and 3 bases from J, with 11 bases in between. There are 14 residues in the CDR3. CDR3 sequence: CASRLRGANEKLFF. CDR3 bases: TGTGCCAGCAGGCTCAGGGGAGCTAATGAAAAACTGTTTTTT.

The rearrangement links TRBV11-2 to TRBJ2-7; 12 bases are shared with TRBD1. Per the germline V gene, CDR1 is SGHAT and CDR2 is FQNNGV. The CDR3 is 15 residues long. With V trimmed by 5 bases and J by 6 bases, 8 bases remained unmatched. CDR3 sequence: CASSPGTGGPFEQYF. The CDR3 DNA reads as TGTGCCAGCAGCCCCGGGACAGGGGGCCCCTTCGAGCAGTACTTC.

This sequence joins TRBV5-1 and TRBJ1-3, with D perhaps matching TRBD1 (5 bases). Trimming shortened V by 1 base and J by 4 bases, and 6 bases separated the two germline ends. Germline CDR1 is SGHRS and CDR2 is YFSETQ. This CDR3 contains 13 residues. As DNA, the CDR3 is TGCGCCAGCAGCTTGCAGGGCGGAAACACCATATATTTT. The encoded protein is CASSLQGGNTIYF.

The CDR3 protein is CASSDERGGAFEETQYF. The CDR3 bases are TGTGCCAGCAGTGATGAGCGGGGGGGAGCCTTTGAGGAGACCCAGTACTTC. The rearrangement joins TRBV25-1 to TRBJ2-5; 10 nucleotides align to TRBD2. The V segment lost 3 bases and the J segment 5 bases; nucleotides outside the gene matches: 12. This CDR3 has 17 residues. Germline CDR1 reads MGHDK; CDR2 reads SYGVNS.

The chain combines TRBV7-9 with TRBJ2-2, with 8 bases that match TRBD2. Germline V gene lookup returns CDR1 SEHNR and CDR2 FQNEAQ (reference sequence). The ends lost 4 bases at V and 5 bases at J; junction bases unmatched: 6. This CDR3 contains 15 residues. CDR3: CASSYISGKTGELFF. As DNA, the CDR3 is TGTGCCAGCAGCTACATTAGCGGGAAAACCGGGGAGCTGTTTTTT.